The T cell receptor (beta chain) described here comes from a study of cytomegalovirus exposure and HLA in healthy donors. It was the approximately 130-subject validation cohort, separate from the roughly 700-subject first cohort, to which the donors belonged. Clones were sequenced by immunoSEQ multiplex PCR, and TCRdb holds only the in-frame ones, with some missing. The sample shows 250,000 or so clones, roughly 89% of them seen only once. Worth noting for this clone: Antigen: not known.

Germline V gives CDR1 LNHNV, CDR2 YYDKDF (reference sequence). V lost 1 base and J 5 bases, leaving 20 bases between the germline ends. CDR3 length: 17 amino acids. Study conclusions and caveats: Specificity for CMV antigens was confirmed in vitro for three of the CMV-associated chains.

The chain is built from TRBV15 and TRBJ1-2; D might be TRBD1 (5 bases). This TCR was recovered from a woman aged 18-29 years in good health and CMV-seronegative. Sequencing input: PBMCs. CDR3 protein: CATSRGQGGTGGYGYTF. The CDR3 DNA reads TGTGCCACCAGCAGAGGGCAGGGAGGGACCGGAGGGTATGGCTACACCTTC.